Listed here are 16 T cell receptor beta chains from one sample, sequenced in a study of shared clonotypes between healthy human individuals. Measured with immunoSEQ multiplex PCR; TCRdb has only the in-frame clones, and not every one. This sample has 400,000 to 550,000 clones; 70% to 85% occur once, and the top ten carry less than 15%. The material sequenced was PBMCs. These receptors came from a middle-aged woman in good health. Some clones in this sample may be carry-over from other donors' samples.

The chain employs TRBV2 and TRBJ2-7, with D uncertain. V lost 2 bases and J 6 bases, leaving 11 bases between the germline ends. CDR1 is SNHLY, CDR2 FYNNEI, per germline. This CDR3 spans 13 amino acids. CDR3 sequence reads: CASSESIDLEQYF. As DNA, the CDR3 is TGTGCCAGCAGTGAAAGTATAGACCTCGAGCAGTACTTC.

V is TRBV28 and J is TRBJ1-3; unclear D gene. Germline V gene sequence: CDR1 MDHEN, CDR2 SYDVKM. The CDR3 contains 13 residues. V was pared by 6 bases and J by 2 bases, with 8 bases between. CDR3 sequence (DNA): TGTGCCAGCAGCCCTTGGGCTGGAAACACCATATATTTT. This codes for CASSPWAGNTIYF.

V gene TRBV11-2 combines with J gene TRBJ2-7, with D unresolved. The CDR3 totals 11 residues. CDR1 is SGHAT and CDR2 is FQNNGV in the germline V gene. With 4 bases removed from V and 3 bases from J, the gap between germline ends came to 4 bases. CDR3 amino acids: CASSSVYEQYF. DNA of the CDR3: TGTGCCAGCAGCTCGGTCTACGAGCAGTACTTC.

The CDR3 here is CASSLTGTSADTQYF. In DNA, the CDR3 is TGTGCCAGCAGCTTGACCGGGACTAGCGCAGATACGCAGTATTTT. The V gene is TRBV5-6, the J gene TRBJ2-3; 10 bases line up with TRBD2. V shed 1 base, J shed 4 bases, and the junction held 3 bases outside the gene matches. CDR1 is SGHDT, CDR2 YYEEEE, per germline. The CDR3 loop spans 15 amino acids. The variable domain in full, with the rest retrieved from reference TRBV5-6 and TRBJ2-3, is DAGVTQSPTHLIKTRGQQVTLRCSPKSGHDTVSWYQQALGQGPQFIFQYYEEEERQRGNFPDRFSGHQFPNYSSELNVNALLLGDSALYLCASSLTGTSADTQYFGPGTRLTVL.

The genes are TRBV9 and TRBJ2-1; weak D call: TRBD1 (6 bases). The germline V gene encodes CDR1 SGDLS and CDR2 YYNGEE. Trimming pared 4 bases from V and 6 bases from J, leaving 17 bases between. The length of the CDR3 is 15 residues. CDR3 sequence (DNA): TGTGCCAGCAGCTCCGACAGGTTCCCACCCAATGAGCAGTTCTTC. This sequence encodes CASSSDRFPPNEQFF.

The chain employs TRBV9 and TRBJ2-3; no firm D call. This CDR3 is built from 15 residues. Deletions cut 2 bases from V and 0 bases from J, with 10 bases between. Germline loops: CDR1 SGDLS, CDR2 YYNGEE. The CDR3 sequence: CASSVRAHSTDTQYF. In DNA form, the CDR3 reads TGTGCCAGCAGCGTTCGGGCTCACAGCACAGATACGCAGTATTTT.

Ten or more counts support this clone. The sample contains more than one DNA sequence encoding this CDR3. The chain carries TRBV5-1 and TRBJ1-3, with TRBD1 as a possible D gene (6 bases). From germline, CDR1 is SGHRS and CDR2 YFSETQ. V shed 4 bases and J shed 1 base, with 9 bases lying between them. The CDR3 sequence is 14 residues long. CDR3 nucleotide sequence: TGCGCCAGCAGCCCACAGGGTTCTGGAAACACCATATATTTT. Translated: CASSPQGSGNTIYF.

The V gene is TRBV7-9, the J gene TRBJ2-6; D ambiguous. This CDR3 spans 15 amino acids. V lost 5 bases and J lost 4, with 12 bases in between. Germline V gene sequence: CDR1 SEHNR, CDR2 FQNEAQ (reference sequence). The CDR3 DNA reads TGTGCCAGCAGCACGACCGAAACCGGGGCCAACGTCCTGACTTTC. Translated, it gives CASSTTETGANVLTF.

This clone was observed a handful of times. This chain links TRBV19 with TRBJ2-1; D not certain. Germline CDR1 reads LNHDA; CDR2 reads SQIVND (reference sequence). V was clipped by 6 bases and J by 5 bases, with 14 bases between them. This CDR3 spans 14 amino acids. CDR3 bases: TGTGCCAGTAGATCACCGGGTAACGACAATGAGCAGTTCTTC. It encodes CASRSPGNDNEQFF.

The J gene is TRBJ1-4, the V gene TRBV29-1; D not resolved. V lost 3 bases, J lost 8 bases, and 10 bases lay in between. The CDR3 covers 12 residues. Germline V lookup: CDR1 SQVTM, CDR2 ANQGSEA. The CDR3 is CSVDEGREKLFF. The DNA of the CDR3 is TGCAGCGTTGATGAGGGAAGGGAAAAACTGTTTTTT.

This chain joins TRBV27 and TRBJ2-7; 7 bases agree with TRBD1. V was pared by 7 bases and J by 2 bases, with 5 bases of the junction left unmatched. This CDR3 has 13 amino acids. CDR1 and CDR2 from the germline V gene are MNHEY and SMNVEV (reference sequence). The CDR3: CASTGTATYEQYF. In DNA, the CDR3 is TGTGCCAGCACTGGGACAGCGACCTACGAGCAGTACTTC.

On this clone: The junction shows a germline mismatch at one end, possibly a read error. The chain recombines TRBV6-1 with TRBJ1-2; 8 bases match TRBD1. CDR1 and CDR2 (germline): MNHNS, SASEGT. This CDR3 spans 15 amino acids. CDR3: CASSEGTQGAGGYTF. The DNA for the CDR3 is TGTGCCAGCAGCGAAGGAACGCAGGGGGCGGGTGGCTACACCTTC.

The chain combines TRBV5-6 with TRBJ1-1, with a weak D call TRBD1 (5 bases). Germline CDR1 and CDR2: SGHDT and YYEEEE. Trimming took off 1 base at V and 5 bases at J, with 9 bases between the two ends. The CDR3 extends over 13 amino acids. Here the CDR3 DNA reads TGTGCCAGCAGCTTGCCCTGGGGGACTGAAGCTTTCTTT. Encoded protein: CASSLPWGTEAFF.

The V and J genes are TRBV18 and TRBJ2-7, with TRBD1 matching over 8 bases. CDR3 length equals 15 residues. CDR1 is KGHSH, CDR2 LQKENI, per germline. The V and J ends lost 3 bases and 1 base, in that order; junction bases with no gene match: 5. In DNA form, the CDR3 reads TGTGCCAGCTCACCGACGACAGGGGCGTCCTACGAGCAGTACTTC. This gives the protein CASSPTTGASYEQYF.

The chain carries TRBV19 and TRBJ2-5; weak D call: TRBD1 (6 bases). Deletions cut 4 bases from V and 4 bases from J, with 10 bases between. Germline-derived CDR1 and CDR2 are LNHDA and SQIVND (reference sequence). The CDR3 contains 13 residues. The CDR3 DNA follows: TGTGCCAGTAGTAGTCTGACAGGAGAGACCCAGTACTTC. This codes for CASSSLTGETQYF.

The chain links TRBV18 to TRBJ1-3; D gene uncertain. Germline CDR1 is KGHSH and CDR2 is LQKENI. Trimming pared 6 bases from V and 0 bases from J, leaving 15 bases between. CDR3 length: 16 amino acids. The CDR3 loop reads CASSGGPSRSGNTIYF. CDR3 DNA sequence: TGTGCCAGCTCGGGCGGTCCCAGCCGCTCTGGAAACACCATATATTTT. The whole variable domain, remainder taken from reference TRBV18 and TRBJ1-3, is NAGVMQNPRHLVRRRGQEARLRCSPMKGHSHVYWYRQLPEEGLKFMVYLQKENIIDESGMPKERFSAEFPKEGPSILRIQQVVRGDSAAYFCASSGGPSRSGNTIYFGEGSWLTVV.